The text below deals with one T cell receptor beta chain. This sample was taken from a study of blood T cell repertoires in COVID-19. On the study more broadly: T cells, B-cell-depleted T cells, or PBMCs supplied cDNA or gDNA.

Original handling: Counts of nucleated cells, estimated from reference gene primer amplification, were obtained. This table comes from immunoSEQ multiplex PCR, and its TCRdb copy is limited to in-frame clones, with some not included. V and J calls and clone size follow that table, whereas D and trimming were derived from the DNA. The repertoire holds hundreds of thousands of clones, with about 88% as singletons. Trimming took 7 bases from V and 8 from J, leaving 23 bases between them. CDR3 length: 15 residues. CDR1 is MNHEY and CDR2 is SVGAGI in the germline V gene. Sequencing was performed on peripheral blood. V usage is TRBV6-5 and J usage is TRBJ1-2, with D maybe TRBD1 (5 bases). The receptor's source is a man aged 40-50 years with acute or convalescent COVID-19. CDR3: CASTKLTSGAEGYTF. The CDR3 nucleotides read TGTGCCAGCACCAAACTTACCAGCGGGGCGGAGGGCTACACCTTC.